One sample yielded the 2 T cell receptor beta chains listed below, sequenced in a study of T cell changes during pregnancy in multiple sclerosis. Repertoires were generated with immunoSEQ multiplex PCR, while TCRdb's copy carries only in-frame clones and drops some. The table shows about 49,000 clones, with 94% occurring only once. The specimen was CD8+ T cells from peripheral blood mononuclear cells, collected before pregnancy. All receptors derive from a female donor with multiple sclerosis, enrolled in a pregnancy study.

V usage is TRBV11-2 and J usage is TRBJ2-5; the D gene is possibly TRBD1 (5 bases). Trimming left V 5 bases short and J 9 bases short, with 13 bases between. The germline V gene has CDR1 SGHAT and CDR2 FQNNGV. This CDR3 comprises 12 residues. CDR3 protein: CASSAPGHSQYF. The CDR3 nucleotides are TGTGCCAGCAGCGCTCCCGGACATTCCCAGTACTTC.

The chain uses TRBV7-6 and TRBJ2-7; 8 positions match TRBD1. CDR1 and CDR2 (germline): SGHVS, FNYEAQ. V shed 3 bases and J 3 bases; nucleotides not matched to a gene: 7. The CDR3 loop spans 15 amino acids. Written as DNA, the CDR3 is TGTGCCAGCAGCTTGACAGGGGAAGGCCACTACGAGCAGTACTTC. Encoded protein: CASSLTGEGHYEQYF.